This T cell receptor (beta chain) derives from a study of blood T cell repertoires in COVID-19. Turning to the study itself: The cDNA or gDNA used as material had been derived from T cells, B-cell-depleted T cells, or PBMCs.

This CDR3 has 13 residues. V lost 5 bases and J lost 1; bases outside the gene matches: 2. CDR1 LNHDA and CDR2 SQIVND come from the germline V gene (reference sequence). In the authors' workflow: Reference gene primers were amplified, and this amplification served to estimate nucleated cell counts. Assay used: immunoSEQ multiplex PCR; TCRdb lists only in-frame clones, some missing. For V, J and clone size, that table is used; D and trimming come from the DNA. The sample has about 200,000 clones, 89% seen once. Across 24 US areas, participants ranged in age from about 18 to 89 years. Before being deemed recovered, Cohort 3 donors had two negative PCRs, clearance, or symptom resolution.

The chain combines TRBV19 with TRBJ2-7; the match to TRBD2 covers 7 bases. The specimen sequenced was PBMCs or T cells enriched from blood (not recorded which). The clonotype was recovered from a young woman who had recovered from COVID-19. The CDR3 DNA is TGTGCCAGTAGTTGGGGGGGATCCTACGAGCAGTACTTC. Translated, it gives CASSWGGSYEQYF.